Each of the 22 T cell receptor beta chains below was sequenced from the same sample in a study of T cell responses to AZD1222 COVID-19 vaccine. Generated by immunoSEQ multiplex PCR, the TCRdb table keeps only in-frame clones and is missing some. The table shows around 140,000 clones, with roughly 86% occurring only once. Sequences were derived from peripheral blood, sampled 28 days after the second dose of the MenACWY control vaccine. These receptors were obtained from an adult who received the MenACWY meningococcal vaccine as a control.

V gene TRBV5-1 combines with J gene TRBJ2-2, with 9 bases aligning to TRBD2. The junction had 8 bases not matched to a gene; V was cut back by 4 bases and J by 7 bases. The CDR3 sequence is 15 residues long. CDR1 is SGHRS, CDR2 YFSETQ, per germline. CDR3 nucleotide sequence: TGCGCCAGCAGCAGACTAGCGGAGACGGGCGGGGAGCTGTTTTTT. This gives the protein CASSRLAETGGELFF.

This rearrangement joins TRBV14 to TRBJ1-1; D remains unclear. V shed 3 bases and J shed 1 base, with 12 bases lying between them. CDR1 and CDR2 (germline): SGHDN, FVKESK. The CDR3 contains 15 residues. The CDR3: CASSQIRATNTEAFF. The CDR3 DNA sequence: TGTGCCAGCAGCCAGATCCGGGCCACGAACACTGAAGCTTTCTTT. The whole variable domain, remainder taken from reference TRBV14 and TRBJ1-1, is EAGVTQFPSHSVIEKGQTVTLRCDPISGHDNLYWYRRVMGKEIKFLLHFVKESKQDESGMPNNRFLAERTGGTYSTLKVQPAELEDSGVYFCASSQIRATNTEAFFGQGTRLTVV.

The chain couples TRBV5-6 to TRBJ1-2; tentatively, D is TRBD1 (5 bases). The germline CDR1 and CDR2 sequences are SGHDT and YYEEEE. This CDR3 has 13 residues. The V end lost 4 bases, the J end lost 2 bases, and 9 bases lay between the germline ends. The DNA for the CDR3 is TGTGCCAGCAGCAGGGGACTAAACTATGGCTACACCTTC. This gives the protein CASSRGLNYGYTF.

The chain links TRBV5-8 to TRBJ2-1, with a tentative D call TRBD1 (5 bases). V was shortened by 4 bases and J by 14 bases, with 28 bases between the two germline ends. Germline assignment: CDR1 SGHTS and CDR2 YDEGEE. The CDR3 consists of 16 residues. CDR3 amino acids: CASSVNYRSYNDGEFF. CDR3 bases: TGTGCCAGCAGCGTTAACTACAGGTCCTACAATGATGGGGAGTTCTTC. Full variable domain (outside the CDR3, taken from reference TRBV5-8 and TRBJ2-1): EAGVTQSPTHLIKTRGQQATLRCSPISGHTSVYWYQQALGLGLQFLLWYDEGEERNRGNFPPRFSGRQFPNYSSELNVNALELEDSALYLCASSVNYRSYNDGEFFGPGTRLTVL.

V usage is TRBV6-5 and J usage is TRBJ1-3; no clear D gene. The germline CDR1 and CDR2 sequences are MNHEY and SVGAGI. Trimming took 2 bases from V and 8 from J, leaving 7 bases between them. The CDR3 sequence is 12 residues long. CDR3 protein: CASSYAGDTIYF. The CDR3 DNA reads TGTGCCAGCAGTTACGCCGGCGACACCATATATTTT.

CDR3: CASSQYFPTRAGKNTEAFF. CDR3 in DNA: TGCGCCAGCAGCCAATATTTCCCCACCCGGGCAGGGAAGAACACTGAAGCTTTCTTT. V is TRBV4-3 and J is TRBJ1-1; a possible D gene is TRBD1 (5 bases). The CDR3 length is 19 residues. Trimming stripped 2 bases from V and 1 base from J, with 23 bases between. Germline CDR1 is LGHNA and CDR2 is YSLEER.

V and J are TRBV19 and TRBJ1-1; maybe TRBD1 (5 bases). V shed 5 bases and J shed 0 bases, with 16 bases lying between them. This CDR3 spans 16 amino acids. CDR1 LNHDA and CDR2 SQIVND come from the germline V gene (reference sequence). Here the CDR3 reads CASSLLATDMNTEAFF. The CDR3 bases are TGTGCCAGTAGTCTCCTCGCCACGGACATGAACACTGAAGCTTTCTTT. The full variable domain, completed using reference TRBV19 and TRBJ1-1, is DGGITQSPKYLFRKEGQNVTLSCEQNLNHDAMYWYRQDPGQGLRLIYYSQIVNDFQKGDIAEGYSVSREKKESFPLTVTSAQKNPTAFYLCASSLLATDMNTEAFFGQGTRLTVV.

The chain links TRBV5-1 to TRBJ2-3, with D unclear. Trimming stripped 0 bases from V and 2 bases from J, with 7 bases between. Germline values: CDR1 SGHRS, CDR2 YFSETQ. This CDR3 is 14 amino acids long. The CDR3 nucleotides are TGCGCCAGCAGCTTGGTTGCGTACACAGATACGCAGTATTTT. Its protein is CASSLVAYTDTQYF.

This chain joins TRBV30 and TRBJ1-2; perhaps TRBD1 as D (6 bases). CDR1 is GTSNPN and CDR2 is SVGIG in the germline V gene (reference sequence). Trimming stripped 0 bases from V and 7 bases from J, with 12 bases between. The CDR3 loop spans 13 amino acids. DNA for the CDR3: TGTGCCTGGAGTGTTCGGGGGCCTGCTGGCTACACCTTC. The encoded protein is CAWSVRGPAGYTF.

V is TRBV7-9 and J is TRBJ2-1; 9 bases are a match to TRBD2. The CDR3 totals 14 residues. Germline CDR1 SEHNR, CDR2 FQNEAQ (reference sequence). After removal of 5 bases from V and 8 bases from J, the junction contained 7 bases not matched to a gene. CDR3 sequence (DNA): TGTGCCAGCAGCGAGGGACTAGCTAGTGATGAGCAGTTCTTC. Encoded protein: CASSEGLASDEQFF.

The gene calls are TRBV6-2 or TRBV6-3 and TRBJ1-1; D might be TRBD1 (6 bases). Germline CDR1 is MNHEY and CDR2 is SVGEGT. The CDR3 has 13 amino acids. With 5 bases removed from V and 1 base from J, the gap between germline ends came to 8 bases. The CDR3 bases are TGTGCCAGCAGTCGGACAGAGAACACTGAAGCTTTCTTT. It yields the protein CASSRTENTEAFF.

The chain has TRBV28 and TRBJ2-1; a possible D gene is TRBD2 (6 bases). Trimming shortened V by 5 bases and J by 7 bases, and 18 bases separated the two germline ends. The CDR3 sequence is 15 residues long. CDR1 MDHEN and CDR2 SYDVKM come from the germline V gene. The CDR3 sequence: CASSPRLGGRNEQFF. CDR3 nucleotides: TGTGCCAGCAGTCCACGCCTCGGGGGTAGGAATGAGCAGTTCTTC.

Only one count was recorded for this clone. CDR3 in DNA: TGTGCCAGCAGCCAAGGGGAGCTTCTCCGGTCTGGAAACACCATATATTTT. It translates to CASSQGELLRSGNTIYF. The J gene is TRBJ1-3, the V gene TRBV3-1 (or the pseudogene TRBV3-2); D remains unclear. The CDR3 runs 17 residues. V was cut by 1 base and J by 1 base, with 14 bases left in between. CDR1 LGHDT and CDR2 YNNKEL come from the germline V gene (reference sequence).

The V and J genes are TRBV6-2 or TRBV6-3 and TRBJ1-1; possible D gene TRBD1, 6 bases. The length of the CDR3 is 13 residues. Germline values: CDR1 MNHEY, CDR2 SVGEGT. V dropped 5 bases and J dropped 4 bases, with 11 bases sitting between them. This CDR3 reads CASSPGGITEAFF. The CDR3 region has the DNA TGTGCCAGCAGTCCCGGGGGCATCACTGAAGCTTTCTTT.

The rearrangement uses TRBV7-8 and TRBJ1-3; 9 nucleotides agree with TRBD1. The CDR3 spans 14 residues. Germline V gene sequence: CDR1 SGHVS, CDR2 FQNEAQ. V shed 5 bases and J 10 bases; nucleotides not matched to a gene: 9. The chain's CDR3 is CASSLTGGSGTIYF. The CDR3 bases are TGTGCCAGCAGCCTAACAGGGGGCAGTGGGACCATATATTTT.

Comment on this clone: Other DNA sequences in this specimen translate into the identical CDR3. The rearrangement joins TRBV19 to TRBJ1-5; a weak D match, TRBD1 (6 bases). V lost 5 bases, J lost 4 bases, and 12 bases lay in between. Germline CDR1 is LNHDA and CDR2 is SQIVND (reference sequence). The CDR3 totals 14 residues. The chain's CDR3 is CASSPKDRNQPQHF. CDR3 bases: TGTGCCAGTAGTCCAAAAGACAGGAATCAGCCCCAGCATTTT.

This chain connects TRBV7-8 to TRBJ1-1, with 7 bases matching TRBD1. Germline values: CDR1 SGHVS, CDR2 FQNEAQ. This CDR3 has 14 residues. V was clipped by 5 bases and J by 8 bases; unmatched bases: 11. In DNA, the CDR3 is TGTGCCAGCAGCATAGGGGGCTTAACAACAGAAGCTTTCTTT. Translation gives CASSIGGLTTEAFF.

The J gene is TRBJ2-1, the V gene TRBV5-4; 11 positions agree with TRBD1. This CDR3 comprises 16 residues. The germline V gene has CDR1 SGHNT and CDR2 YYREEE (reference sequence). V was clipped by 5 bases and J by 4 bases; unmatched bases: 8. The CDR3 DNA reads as TGTGCCAGCAGTCTGACTGGGACAGGGGGTTACAATGAGCAGTTCTTC. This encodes CASSLTGTGGYNEQFF.

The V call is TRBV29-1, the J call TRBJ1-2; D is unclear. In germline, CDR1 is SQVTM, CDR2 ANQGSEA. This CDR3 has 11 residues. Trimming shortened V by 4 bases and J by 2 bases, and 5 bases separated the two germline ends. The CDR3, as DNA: TGCAGCGTTGGGGGAAACTATGGCTACACCTTC. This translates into CSVGGNYGYTF.

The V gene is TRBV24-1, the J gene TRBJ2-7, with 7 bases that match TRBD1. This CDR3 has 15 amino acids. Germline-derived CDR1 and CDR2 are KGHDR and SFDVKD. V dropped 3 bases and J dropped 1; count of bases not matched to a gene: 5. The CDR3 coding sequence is TGTGCCACCAGTGATACAGGGGCTCCTTCCTACGAGCAGTACTTC. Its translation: CATSDTGAPSYEQYF.

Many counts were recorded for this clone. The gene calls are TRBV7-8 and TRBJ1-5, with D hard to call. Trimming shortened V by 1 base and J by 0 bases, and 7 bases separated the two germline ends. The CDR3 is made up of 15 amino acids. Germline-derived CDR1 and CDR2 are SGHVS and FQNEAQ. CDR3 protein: CASSLGRISNQPQHF. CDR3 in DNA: TGTGCCAGCAGCTTAGGACGGATTAGCAATCAGCCCCAGCATTTT.

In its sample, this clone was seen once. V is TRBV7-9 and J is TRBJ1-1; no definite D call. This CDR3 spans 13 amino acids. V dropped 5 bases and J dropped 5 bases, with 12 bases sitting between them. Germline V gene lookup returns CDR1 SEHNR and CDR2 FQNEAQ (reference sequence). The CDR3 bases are TGTGCCAGCAGCCCCGGGAGGGCGACTGAAGCTTTCTTT. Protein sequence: CASSPGRATEAFF.